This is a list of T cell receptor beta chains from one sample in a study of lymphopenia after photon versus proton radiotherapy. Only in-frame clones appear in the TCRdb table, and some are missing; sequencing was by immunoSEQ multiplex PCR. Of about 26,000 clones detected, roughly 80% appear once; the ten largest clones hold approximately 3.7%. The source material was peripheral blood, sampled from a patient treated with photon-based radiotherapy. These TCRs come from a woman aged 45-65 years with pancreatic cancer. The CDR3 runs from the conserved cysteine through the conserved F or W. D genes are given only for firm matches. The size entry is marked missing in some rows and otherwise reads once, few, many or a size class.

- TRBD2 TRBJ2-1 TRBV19 TGTGCCAGTAATCCTACCGGGACTAGCTCCTACAATGAGCAGTTCTTC CASNPTGTSSYNEQFF
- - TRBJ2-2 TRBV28 TGTGCCAGCAGCAAGAGGCGAATCACCGGGGAGCTGTTTTTT CASSKRRITGELFF
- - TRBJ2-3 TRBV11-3 TGTGCCAGCAGTCAGAGGACGGGGTATGGTACAGATACGCAGTATTTT CASSQRTGYGTDTQYF
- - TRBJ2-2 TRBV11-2 TGTGCCAGCAGACAGGGAACGAACACCGGGGAGCTGTTTTTT CASRQGTNTGELFF
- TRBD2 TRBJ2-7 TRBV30 TGTGCCTGGAAACTAGCGGGAGGGGCCTACGAGCAGTACTTC CAWKLAGGAYEQYF
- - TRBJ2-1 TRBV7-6 TGTGCCAGCAGCTCCCAGGGGGGGTATAATGAGCAGTTCTTC CASSSQGGYNEQFF
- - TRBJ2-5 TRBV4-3 TGCGCCAGCAGCCAAGATAGGTCTGTACTAGGGAGTTCAGAGACCCAGTACTTC CASSQDRSVLGSSETQYF
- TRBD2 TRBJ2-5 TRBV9 TGTGCCAGCAGCGCAGGGACTAGCGGGGGCCAAGAGACCCAGTACTTC CASSAGTSGGQETQYF
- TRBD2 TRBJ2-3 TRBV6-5 TGTGCCAGCCGACTAGCGGGGAGCACAGATACGCAGTATTTT CASRLAGSTDTQYF
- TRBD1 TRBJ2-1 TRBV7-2 TGTGCCAGCAGCTTAAGGGCAGGGGGCGGCAATGAGCAGTTCTTC CASSLRAGGGNEQFF
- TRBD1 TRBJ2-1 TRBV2 TGTGCCAGCAGGAGGACAGGGAGGTCAGGGATTGTCGAGAATGAGCAGTTCTTC CASRRTGRSGIVENEQFF
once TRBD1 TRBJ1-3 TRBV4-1 TGCGCCAGCAGCCCCAAAACAGGGGTACCTGGAAACACCATATATTTT CASSPKTGVPGNTIYF
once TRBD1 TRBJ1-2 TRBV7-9 TGTGCCAGCAGCCCGCGACAGGGTCTCTATGGCTACACCTTC CASSPRQGLYGYTF
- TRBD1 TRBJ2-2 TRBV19 TGTGCCAGCTCTGACAGGGGGCGCGTCACCGGGGAGCTGTTTTTT CASSDRGRVTGELFF
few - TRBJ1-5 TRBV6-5 TGTGTCGCGGGGGATCAGCCCCAGCATTTT CVAGDQPQHF
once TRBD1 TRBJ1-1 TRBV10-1 TGCGCCAGCAGTGAATCAGGACAGGGGAACACTGAAGCTTTCTTT CASSESGQGNTEAFF
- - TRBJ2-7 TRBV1 TGCACCAGCAGCCAAGAGAACTCCAACAGCTCCTACGAGCAGTACTTC CTSSQENSNSSYEQYF
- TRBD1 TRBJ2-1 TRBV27 TGTGCCAGCAGGTATCAGGGGGCGGGTGAGCAGTTCTTC CASRYQGAGEQFF
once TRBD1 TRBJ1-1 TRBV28 TGTGCCAGCAGCAGACAGGGGGCAGGACCTGAAGCTTTCTTT CASSRQGAGPEAFF
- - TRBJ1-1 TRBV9 TGTGCCAGCAGCGGGATTCGGTTGAACACTGAAGCTTTCTTT CASSGIRLNTEAFF
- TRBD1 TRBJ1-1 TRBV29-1 TGCAGCGGTTCGGGAACAGGGGGAGGGACTGAAGCTTTCTTT CSGSGTGGGTEAFF
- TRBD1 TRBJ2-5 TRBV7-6 TGTGCCAGCAGTATCGGACAGGGACAAGAGACCCAGTACTTC CASSIGQGQETQYF